A selection of T cell receptor beta chains follows, all from one sample in a study of beta chain features in type 1 diabetes. The repertoire was sequenced with immunoSEQ multiplex PCR; TCRdb's copy has only in-frame clones and lacks some. The sample shows 120,000 to 150,000 clones, approximately 13% of them seen only once. The sequenced sample consisted of central memory CD4+ T cells from blood. The receptor set was obtained from a man between 18 and 35 years old with type 1 diabetes. Each CDR3 is given with its conserved first and last residue. D genes are given only for firm matches. Only some rows state a clone size, as once, few, many or a class for expanded clones.

>TRBJ1-1|NA|TRBV19|TRBD1
CASSGTATTEAFF
TGTGCCAGCTCCGGGACAGCTACTACTGAAGCTTTCTTT
>TRBJ1-6|few|TRBV5-4|TRBD1
CASSFGQGFFSPLHF
TGTGCCAGCAGCTTTGGACAGGGCTTCTTCTCACCCCTCCACTTT
>TRBJ2-4|few|TRBV19|NA
CASSIDPGKAKNIQYF
TGTGCCAGTAGTATAGATCCCGGGAAAGCCAAAAACATTCAGTACTTC
>TRBJ1-1|NA|TRBV13|TRBD1
CASSLGQGDTEAFF
TGTGCCAGCAGCTTAGGACAGGGGGACACTGAAGCTTTCTTT
>TRBJ1-4|NA|TRBV2|NA
CASSGGSGSGEKLFF
TGTGCCAGCAGTGGTGGATCTGGATCGGGTGAAAAACTGTTTTTT
>TRBJ2-5|NA|TRBV5-6|NA
CASSFYGTRGETQYF
TGTGCCAGCAGCTTTTATGGGACCCGAGGAGAGACCCAGTACTTC
>TRBJ1-1|few|TRBV20-1|NA
CSARWFTEAFF
TGCAGTGCTAGATGGTTTACTGAAGCTTTCTTT
>TRBJ2-7|NA|TRBV7-8|NA
CASSFETDLYEQYF
TGTGCCAGCAGCTTCGAGACAGACCTCTACGAGCAGTACTTC
>TRBJ1-2|NA|TRBV7-8|NA
CASSTQSGGYTF
TGTGCCAGCAGCACCCAATCGGGAGGCTACACCTTC
>TRBJ1-5|NA|TRBV6-6|NA
CASSYGQFSNQPQHF
TGTGCCAGCAGTTACGGCCAGTTTAGCAATCAGCCCCAGCATTTT
>TRBJ1-2|many|TRBV11-2|TRBD1
CASARLRGRTDYGYTF
TGTGCCAGCGCCAGGCTGAGGGGGCGGACGGACTATGGCTACACCTTC
>TRBJ2-1|few|TRBV30|TRBD2
CAWSLPGLAIYNEQFF
TGTGCCTGGAGTCTCCCGGGACTAGCCATATACAATGAGCAGTTCTTC
>TRBJ2-7|NA|TRBV6-5|NA
CASRETNYEQYF
TGTGCCTCCAGGGAGACTAACTACGAGCAGTACTTC
>TRBJ1-4|few|TRBV5-8|NA
CASSLEGTGNEKLFF
TGTGCCAGCAGCTTGGAGGGAACAGGAAATGAAAAACTGTTTTTT
>TRBJ1-4|NA|TRBV20-1|NA
CRGGKLFF
TGCAGAGGGGGAAAACTGTTTTTT
>TRBJ1-3|few|TRBV7-9|TRBD1
CASSQTGSGNTIYF
TGTGCCAGCAGCCAGACAGGGTCTGGAAACACCATATATTTT
>TRBJ2-1|few|TRBV27|NA
CASSLSRVNNEQFF
TGTGCCAGCAGTTTATCGAGGGTTAACAATGAGCAGTTCTTC
>TRBJ1-2|NA|TRBV30|NA
CAWSGMGGGYTF
TGTGCCTGGAGTGGGATGGGGGGCGGCTACACCTTC
>TRBJ1-1|few|TRBV28|TRBD1
CASTGQGENTEAFF
TGTGCCAGCACCGGACAGGGGGAGAACACTGAAGCTTTCTTT
>TRBJ2-2|few|TRBV4-1|TRBD1
CASSQPGTGNAGELFF
TGCGCCAGCAGCCAACCAGGGACAGGGAACGCCGGGGAGCTGTTTTTT